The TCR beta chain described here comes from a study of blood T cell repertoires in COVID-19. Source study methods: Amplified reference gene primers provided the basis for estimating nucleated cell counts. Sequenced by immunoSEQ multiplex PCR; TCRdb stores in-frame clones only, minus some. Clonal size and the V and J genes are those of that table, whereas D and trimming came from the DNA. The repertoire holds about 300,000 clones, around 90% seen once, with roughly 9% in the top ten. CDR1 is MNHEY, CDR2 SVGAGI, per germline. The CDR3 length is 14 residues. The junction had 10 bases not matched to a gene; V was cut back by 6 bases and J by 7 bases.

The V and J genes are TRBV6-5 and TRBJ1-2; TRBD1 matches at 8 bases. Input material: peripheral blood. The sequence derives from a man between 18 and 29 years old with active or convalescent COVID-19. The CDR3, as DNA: TGTGCCAGCAGCCAACAGGGGGGGAACGGTGGCTACACCTTC. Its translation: CASSQQGGNGGYTF.